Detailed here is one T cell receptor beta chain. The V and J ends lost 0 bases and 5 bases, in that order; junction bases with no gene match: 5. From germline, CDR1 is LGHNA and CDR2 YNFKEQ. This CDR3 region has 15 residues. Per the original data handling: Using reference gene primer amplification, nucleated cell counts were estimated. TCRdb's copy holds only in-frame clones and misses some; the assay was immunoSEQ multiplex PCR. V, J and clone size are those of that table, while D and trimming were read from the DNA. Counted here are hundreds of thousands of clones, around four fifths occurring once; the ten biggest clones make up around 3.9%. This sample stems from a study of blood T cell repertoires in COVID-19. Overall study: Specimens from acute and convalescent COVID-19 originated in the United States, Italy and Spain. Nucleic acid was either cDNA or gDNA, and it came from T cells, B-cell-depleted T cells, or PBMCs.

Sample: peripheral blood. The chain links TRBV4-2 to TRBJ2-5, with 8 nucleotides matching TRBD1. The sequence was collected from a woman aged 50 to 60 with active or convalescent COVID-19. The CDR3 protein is CASSQDPRGHETQYF. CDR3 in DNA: TGTGCCAGCAGCCAAGATCCCAGGGGGCATGAGACCCAGTACTTC.